This TCR beta chain was obtained from a study of blood T cells in healthy people across ages. Combining a sample-barcoded 5' primer with a J-beta primer mix, a second PCR ran for roughly 6 to 12 cycles. TCRdb reprocessed the 5' RACE reads via MiXCR and lists one record per CDR3 protein. The sample has 630,000 or so distinct CDR3 sequences, around 31% seen once. This clonotype came up a few times. Its antigen is still unknown. Study findings and constraints: Higher diversity and more naive CD4+ cells were features of long-lived donors, compared to aged donors. Investigators treated diversity estimates from one million T cells as underestimates.

Germline V gives CDR1 MNHEY, CDR2 SMNVEV (reference sequence). V lost 4 bases and J 0 bases, leaving 6 bases between the germline ends. CDR3 size: 13 residues. Sequencing input: blood. The J gene is TRBJ1-1, the V gene TRBV27; D call uncertain. The sequence came from an elderly woman in good health. The DNA of the CDR3 is TGTGCCAGCAGTTGGGGTATGAACACTGAAGCTTTCTTT. Translation: CASSWGMNTEAFF.